Sequencing of this TCR beta chain was carried out in a study of blood T cell repertoires in COVID-19. Across the study: The study drew acute and convalescent COVID-19 samples from the United States, Italy and Spain.

Profiled with immunoSEQ multiplex PCR; TCRdb holds only in-frame clones, not every one. Of 55,000 to 65,000 clones in the sample, approximately 88% were seen once. Seattle's cohort entered during active infection and was followed longitudinally. The CDR3 covers 13 residues. Trimming cost V 5 bases and J 5 bases, with 10 bases left between them. The chain carries TRBV23-1 and TRBJ1-5, with no clear D. TRBV23-1 is given ORF status, its function remaining uncertain. The sequence derives from a man aged 30 to 39 with COVID-19, enrolled during active disease. The sequencing sample was made of peripheral blood. As DNA, the CDR3 is TGCGCCAGCAGTTCCCTTTCGGATCAGCCCCAGCATTTT. Amino acid sequence: CASSSLSDQPQHF.